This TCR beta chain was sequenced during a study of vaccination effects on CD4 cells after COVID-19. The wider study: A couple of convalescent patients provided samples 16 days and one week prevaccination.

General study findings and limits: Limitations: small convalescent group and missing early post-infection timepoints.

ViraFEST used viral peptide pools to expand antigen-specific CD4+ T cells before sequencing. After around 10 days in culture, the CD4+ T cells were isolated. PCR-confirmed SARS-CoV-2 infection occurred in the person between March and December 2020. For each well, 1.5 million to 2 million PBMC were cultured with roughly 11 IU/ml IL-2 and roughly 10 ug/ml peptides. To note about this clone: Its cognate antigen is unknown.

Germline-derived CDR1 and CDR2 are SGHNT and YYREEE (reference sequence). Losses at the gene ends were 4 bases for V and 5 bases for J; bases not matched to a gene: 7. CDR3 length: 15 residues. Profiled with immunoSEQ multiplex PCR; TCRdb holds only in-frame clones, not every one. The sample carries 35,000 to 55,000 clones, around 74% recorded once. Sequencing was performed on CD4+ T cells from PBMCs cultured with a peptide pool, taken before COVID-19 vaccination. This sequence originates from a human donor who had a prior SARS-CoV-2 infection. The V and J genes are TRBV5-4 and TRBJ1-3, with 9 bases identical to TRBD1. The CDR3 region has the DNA TGTGCCAGCAGCGGTGGGACAGGGCAAAGAAACACCATATATTTT. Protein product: CASSGGTGQRNTIYF. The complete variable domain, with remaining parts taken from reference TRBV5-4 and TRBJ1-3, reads ETGVTQSPTHLIKTRGQQVTLRCSSQSGHNTVSWYQQALGQGPQFIFQYYREEENGRGNFPPRFSGLQFPNYSSELNVNALELDDSALYLCASSGGTGQRNTIYFGEGSWLTVV.